Presented here are 18 T cell receptor beta chains from one specimen sequenced in a study of T cells in Graves' hyperthyroidism and ophthalmopathy. Using RNA transcripts as the source, TCR beta CDR3 regions were amplified. The HTBI primer set drove a first-round RT-PCR of the TCR CDR3. TCRdb independently ran MiXCR on the multiplex PCR reads; one entry per CDR3 protein. The sample lists 800,000 or so distinct CDR3 sequences; roughly 40% were seen once. Material for sequencing was blood. Receptor source: a man aged 18 to 29 with Graves' hyperthyroidism.

This clonotype was detected ten times or more. V and J are TRBV19 and TRBJ2-7, with D maybe TRBD2 (6 bases). V lost 9 bases and J lost 4, with 16 bases in between. The CDR3 runs 13 residues. CDR1 and CDR2 from the germline V gene are LNHDA and SQIVND (reference sequence). The CDR3 nucleotides are TGTGCCAGCAGCTCCGGGAGTGGATACGAGCAGTACTTC. It codes for CASSSGSGYEQYF.

The chain joins TRBV7-9 to TRBJ2-7; the D gene is possibly TRBD1 (5 bases). Trimming left V 5 bases short and J 0 bases short, with 14 bases between. CDR1 and CDR2 (germline): SEHNR, FQNEAQ (reference sequence). The length of the CDR3 is 15 residues. CDR3 region: CASSHPHRSSYEQYF. As DNA, the CDR3 is TGTGCCAGCAGCCACCCCCACAGGAGCTCCTACGAGCAGTACTTC.

Turning to this clonotype: One base away lies a much larger clone, so this may be a sequencing read error. This sequence joins TRBV7-9 and TRBJ2-5, with D possibly TRBD2 on 6 matching bases. Germline CDR1 SEHNR, CDR2 FQNEAQ (reference sequence). This CDR3 is built from 13 residues. The CDR3 DNA follows: TGTGCCAGCAGCCTTTGGTCGGGAGAGACCCGGTACTTC. This translates into CASSLWSGETRYF.

This clonotype was detected many times. The chain has TRBV14 and TRBJ1-2, with a tentative D call TRBD1 (5 bases). Germline V gives CDR1 SGHDN, CDR2 FVKESK. CDR3 length: 14 amino acids. V dropped 5 bases and J dropped 4 bases, with 14 bases sitting between them. DNA of the CDR3: TGTGCCAGCAGCAGGGACGTCCTAGGCTATGGCTACACCTTC. Its translation is CASSRDVLGYGYTF.

Note on this clonotype: A much larger clone is a single base away; this may be a read error. The genes are TRBV7-8 and TRBJ1-3; D is unclear. The germline V gene has CDR1 SGHVS and CDR2 FQNEAQ. The CDR3 contains 15 residues. V was shortened by 2 bases and J by 3 bases, with 11 bases between the two germline ends. The CDR3 is CASSLWAGYGNTIYF. DNA of the CDR3: TGTGCCAGCAGCTTATGGGCGGGATATGGAAACACCATATATTTT. Full variable domain (missing parts from reference TRBV7-8 and TRBJ1-3): GAGVSQSPRYKVAKRGQDVALRCDPISGHVSLFWYQQALGQGPEFLTYFQNEAQLDKSGLPSDRFFAERPEGSVSTLKIQRTQQEDSAVYLCASSLWAGYGNTIYFGEGSWLTVV.

The gene calls are TRBV19 and TRBJ2-5, with TRBD2 matching 8 bases. The junction had 16 bases not matched to a gene; V was cut back by 9 bases and J by 1 base. The CDR3 loop spans 17 amino acids. Germline V gene data show CDR1 as LNHDA and CDR2 as SQIVND (reference sequence). CDR3 sequence (DNA): TGTGCCAGCAGCCCCCCGGGGAGCGGGGGCATCCAAGAGACCCAGTACTTC. Its translation: CASSPPGSGGIQETQYF.

In its sample, this clonotype was seen many times. The CDR3 coding sequence is TGTGCCATCAGAGGACAGGGTCTTGGCACTGAAGCTTTCTTT. It translates to CAIRGQGLGTEAFF. This rearrangement joins TRBV10-3 to TRBJ1-1; 8 bases map to TRBD1. Germline-derived CDR1 and CDR2 are ENHRY and SYGVKD. CDR3 length equals 14 residues. V gave up 6 bases and J gave up 4 bases; unmatched junction bases: 7.

The rearrangement uses TRBV20-1 and TRBJ1-4; TRBD1 is a possible D gene (6 bases). Deletions cut 5 bases from V and 3 bases from J, with 16 bases between. Germline V gene data show CDR1 as DFQATT and CDR2 as SNEGSKA (reference sequence). CDR3 length: 15 amino acids. CDR3 protein: CSAGDTGGANEKLFF. In DNA, the CDR3 is TGCAGTGCTGGGGACACGGGAGGAGCTAATGAAAAACTGTTTTTT.

This chain connects TRBV7-2 to TRBJ2-7, with D unresolved. CDR3 length: 14 residues. V was pared by 5 bases and J by 3 bases, with 14 bases between. Germline V gives CDR1 SGHTA, CDR2 FQGNSA. CDR3 loop: CASSIAAEHYEQYF. Written as DNA, the CDR3 is TGTGCCAGCAGCATCGCCGCGGAACACTACGAGCAGTACTTC. The full variable domain, its missing parts supplied by reference TRBV7-2 and TRBJ2-7, is GAGVSQSPSNKVTEKGKDVELRCDPISGHTALYWYRQSLGQGLEFLIYFQGNSAPDKSGLPSDRFSAERTGGSVSTLTIQRTQQEDSAVYLCASSIAAEHYEQYFGPGTRLTVT.

The V gene is TRBV19, the J gene TRBJ1-2; 8 positions agree with TRBD1. V was clipped by 5 bases and J by 5 bases; unmatched bases: 10. Germline-derived CDR1 and CDR2 are LNHDA and SQIVND (reference sequence). The CDR3 runs to 15 residues. In nucleotides, the CDR3 is TGTGCCAGTAGTCCGCGGACAGGGACAGCTTATGGCTACACCTTC. The encoded protein is CASSPRTGTAYGYTF.

The sample holds a few counts of this clonotype. The chain is built from TRBV20-1 and TRBJ1-1, with 7 bases identical to TRBD1. The CDR3 runs to 12 residues. The trim removed 4 bases at V and 9 bases at J, leaving 8 bases unmatched. Germline assignment: CDR1 DFQATT and CDR2 SNEGSKA (reference sequence). The CDR3 region is CSATETGPQAFF. In DNA, the CDR3 is TGCAGTGCTACCGAGACAGGGCCCCAAGCTTTCTTT.

The chain couples TRBV7-2 to TRBJ1-1; tentatively, D is TRBD1 (6 bases). Germline CDR1 reads SGHTA; CDR2 reads FQGNSA. Trimming took off 5 bases at V and 1 base at J, with 14 bases between the two ends. The CDR3 runs to 15 residues. The CDR3 loop reads CASSPWAGANTEAFF. For the CDR3, the DNA is TGTGCCAGCAGCCCCTGGGCAGGGGCGAACACTGAAGCTTTCTTT.

This clonotype appeared a few times. This rearrangement joins TRBV9 to TRBJ1-3; D perhaps matches TRBD1 (6 bases). V lost 0 bases and J 4 bases, leaving 11 bases between the germline ends. CDR3 length: 15 amino acids. Germline values: CDR1 SGDLS, CDR2 YYNGEE. CDR3 bases: TGTGCCAGCAGCGTAGAGTTGGGACAAGGAAACACCATATATTTT. Its protein is CASSVELGQGNTIYF.

The rearrangement uses TRBV5-1 and TRBJ1-1; TRBD1 is a possible D gene (5 bases). Germline V CDR1 and CDR2: SGHRS, YFSETQ. Deletions cut 0 bases from V and 9 bases from J, with 12 bases between. The CDR3 is 13 amino acids. The CDR3, as DNA: TGCGCCAGCAGCTTGGGGACGACAGAAAAAGCTTTCTTT. It is translated as CASSLGTTEKAFF.

Many counts were recorded for this clonotype. The chain employs TRBV7-6 and TRBJ1-6; 12 bases map to TRBD1. The V gene end was trimmed by 3 bases and the J gene end by 10 bases; junction bases not matched to a gene: 4. Per the germline V gene, CDR1 is SGHVS and CDR2 is FNYEAQ. CDR3 length: 15 amino acids. The CDR3 DNA follows: TGTGCCAGCAGCTTGGGACAGGGGGCTAGATCACCCCTCCACTTT. This sequence encodes CASSLGQGARSPLHF.

The chain has TRBV24-1 and TRBJ2-5; 7 positions match TRBD2. Trimming took 2 bases from V and 5 from J; bases not matched to a gene: 7. The CDR3 is 15 residues long. Germline V lookup: CDR1 KGHDR, CDR2 SFDVKD. CDR3 residues: CATSDSRDYMETQYF. In DNA form, the CDR3 reads TGTGCCACCAGTGATTCCCGGGACTATATGGAGACCCAGTACTTC.

This clonotype was found many times. The chain is built from TRBV24-1 and TRBJ2-5; weak D call: TRBD1 (5 bases). V was pared by 4 bases and J by 2 bases, with 10 bases between. Germline V gene sequence: CDR1 KGHDR, CDR2 SFDVKD. This CDR3 region has 14 residues. CDR3 protein: CATSEGGQQETQYF. Written as DNA, the CDR3 is TGTGCCACCAGTGAAGGCGGACAACAAGAGACCCAGTACTTC.

This clonotype came up a few times. CDR3 sequence: CASSLGQLPHQPQHF. The CDR3, as DNA: TGTGCCAGCAGTTTGGGGCAGCTCCCGCACCAGCCCCAGCATTTT. V usage is TRBV12-3 or TRBV12-4 and J usage is TRBJ1-5, with a tentative D call TRBD1 (5 bases). The CDR3 contains 15 residues. Between the trimmed V and J ends, which lost 3 bases and 7 bases, there was a span of 16 bases.